These T cell receptor beta chains were read from a single sample in a study of OX40 agonist ivuxolimab in advanced cancers. Measured with immunoSEQ multiplex PCR; TCRdb has only the in-frame clones, and not every one. The sample lists roughly 52,000 clones, roughly 86% seen once, with approximately 1.2% in the top ten. The input for sequencing was CD4+ or CD8+ T cells sorted from blood, taken in a trial of the OX40 agonist ivuxolimab. These receptors were taken from an adult with an advanced solid tumor such as melanoma, head and neck, liver or kidney cancer. CDR3s include the opening cysteine and the closing phenylalanine or tryptophan.

TRBJ2-1	TRBV5-6	CASSLQAGVTRNEQFF
TRBJ2-5	TRBV2	CASSKLETQYF
TRBJ2-3	TRBV4-1	CASSQEGGGLVEDTQYF
TRBJ2-2	TRBV9	CASSVSTGELFF
TRBJ1-1	TRBV7-8	CASSLGTGGVLHTEAFF
TRBJ1-6	TRBV6-1	CASTLEGGKNSPLHF
TRBJ2-1	TRBV11-2	CASSPDRGSLVNEQFF
TRBJ1-5	TRBV7-9	CASSSSQGARQPQHF
TRBJ2-7	TRBV5-1	CASSLDRGIYEQYF
TRBJ2-5	TRBV6-1	CASSEARGGGFGQYF
TRBJ1-2	TRBV28	CASSSTGESGGYTF
TRBJ2-6	TRBV7-2	CASSSFRLWSGANVLTF
TRBJ2-7	TRBV10-3	CAISDRGGSKGEQYF
TRBJ1-4	TRBV6-1	CASSEVYGATNEKLFF
TRBJ1-3	TRBV5-4	CASSLARGQGGNTIYF
TRBJ1-1	TRBV7-9	CASSFTGVNTEAFF
TRBJ2-1	TRBV6-6	CASSQRSGSYNEQFF
TRBJ2-1	TRBV29-1	CSVEDRKEGWFF
-	TRBV2	CASSEVGTSYEQYF
TRBJ1-1	TRBV12-5	CASGLQTGTEAFF
TRBJ1-1	TRBV4-2	CASSQEPVQNTEAFF
TRBJ2-5	TRBV4-1	CASSQDPSLETQYF
TRBJ1-1	TRBV4-2	CASSQGDRSTEAFF
TRBJ1-3	TRBV15	CATSGQGNTIYF
TRBJ2-1	TRBV2	CASSGLSGRAADEQFF
TRBJ1-1	TRBV20-1	CRAFGAAAFF
TRBJ2-7	TRBV25-1	CASSRQGAHEQYF
TRBJ2-2	TRBV5-1	CASSPADTGELFF
TRBJ1-2	TRBV6-5	CASRPGGREGYTF
TRBJ2-5	TRBV28	CASSFGEEETQYF
TRBJ2-3	TRBV7-2	CASSMVLAGYTDTQYF
TRBJ2-2	TRBV28	CASTPSVKRKNTGELFF
TRBJ2-5	TRBV10-3	CAISDSGGLETQYF
TRBJ2-7	TRBV18	CASSPIMGAVYEQYF
TRBJ1-2	TRBV5-1	CASRTGGGHGYTF
TRBJ2-7	TRBV5-1	CASSSTTGRASYEQYF
TRBJ2-1	TRBV4-1	CASSPTSGFYNEQFF
TRBJ1-5	TRBV19	CASSEKGQINQPQHF
TRBJ2-3	TRBV19	CASQKTGTASVGQYF